A single sample gave rise to the 5 T cell receptor beta chains below, sequenced in a study of T cell repertoires in cytomegalovirus infection. For these receptors, no antigen is known. TCRdb re-called the reads through MiXCR, storing one row per CDR3 protein. The sample lists around 570,000 distinct CDR3 sequences, roughly 42% occurring once. Sequences were derived from cultured PBMCs, sampled from culture after CMV antigen stimulation. These receptors were obtained from a human donor in good health (CMV status not recorded). Some clones in this sample may be carry-over from other donors' samples.

The chain links TRBV12-3 or TRBV12-4 to TRBJ1-2; unclear D gene. V lost 11 bases and J lost 5, with 15 bases in between. The CDR3 is 12 amino acids. CDR3 sequence reads: CAAKTVGYGYTF. CDR3 bases: TGTGCCGCCAAGACTGTGGGGTATGGCTACACCTTC.

In DNA form, the CDR3 reads TGTGCCAGCAGCCCCGGGGGGGCCGGGGAGCTGTTTTTT. Translated, it gives CASSPGGAGELFF. The V call is TRBV7-7, the J call TRBJ2-2; 8 positions match TRBD2. V lost 5 bases and J lost 6; bases outside the gene matches: 2. The length of the CDR3 is 13 residues. The germline gives CDR1 SSHAT, CDR2 FNYEAQ (reference sequence).

This clonotype occurred a few times. The rearrangement joins TRBV12-3 or TRBV12-4 to TRBJ2-1, with 7 bases lining up with TRBD1. Unmatched junction bases numbered 5, after V lost 6 bases and J lost 0 bases. The CDR3 sequence is 15 residues long. The CDR3 region has the DNA TGTGCCAGCAGCCCCGGACAGGCCTCCTACAATGAGCAGTTCTTC. Protein sequence: CASSPGQASYNEQFF.

The chain uses TRBV20-1 and TRBJ2-5, with D tentatively TRBD2 (7 bases). The length of the CDR3 is 14 residues. Trimming shortened V by 6 bases and J by 1 base, and 15 bases separated the two germline ends. The germline V gene has CDR1 DFQATT and CDR2 SNEGSKA (reference sequence). The CDR3 loop reads CSAQRGGGQETQYF. CDR3 DNA sequence: TGCAGTGCCCAGAGGGGGGGGGGCCAAGAGACCCAGTACTTC.

CDR3 sequence (DNA): TGTGCCAGCAGCTTACAAGCCAGGGGGCCTACCATGGAAGGCTACACCTTC. Protein: CASSLQARGPTMEGYTF. The chain couples TRBV7-2 to TRBJ1-2, with 8 bases aligning to TRBD1. This CDR3 contains 17 residues. With 2 bases clipped from V and 8 bases from J, the junction kept 16 bases outside the gene matches. Germline CDR1 and CDR2: SGHTA and FQGNSA.